This is a list of T cell receptor beta chains from one sample in a study of vaccination effects on CD4 cells after COVID-19. These receptors lack a known antigen. Produced via immunoSEQ multiplex PCR; TCRdb's table is partial and in-frame only. The sample has about 73,000 clones, about 73% seen once. The source material was CD4+ T cells from PBMCs cultured without peptide, sampled after COVID-19 vaccination. These receptors all stem from a human donor who received a COVID-19 vaccine. Each CDR3 is given with its conserved first and last residue. D genes are given only for firm matches. Where a row states a size, it is once, few, many or the class of an expanded clone; other rows omit it.

TRBJ1-2,TRBV10-2,TRBD1,once,CASRQGGNYGYTF,TGCGCCAGCAGACAGGGGGGTAACTATGGCTACACCTTC
TRBJ1-1,TRBV7-2,-,-,CASSSSVGGRTEAFF,TGTGCCAGCAGCTCTAGCGTGGGGGGTCGGACTGAAGCTTTCTTT
TRBJ1-2,TRBV19,-,-,CASKQVNYGYTF,TGTGCCAGCAAACAGGTTAACTATGGCTACACCTTC
TRBJ1-2,TRBV7-8,-,-,CASSLALGSGDYGYTF,TGTGCCAGCAGCTTAGCGTTGGGGTCGGGCGACTATGGCTACACCTTC
TRBJ1-2,TRBV7-9,TRBD1,few,CASSLGQGLSSEGYTF,TGTGCCAGCAGCTTAGGACAGGGATTGAGTTCGGAGGGCTACACCTTC
TRBJ1-4,TRBV5-4,-,-,CASSASGGAEKLFF,TGTGCCAGCAGCGCTTCCGGCGGGGCTGAAAAACTGTTTTTT
TRBJ2-2,TRBV2,-,-,CASRKTMNTGELFF,TGTGCCAGCAGGAAAACCATGAACACCGGGGAGCTGTTTTTT
TRBJ1-6,TRBV9,-,once,CASSEFVNSPLHF,TGTGCCAGCAGCGAGTTTGTAAATTCACCCCTCCACTTT
TRBJ1-1,TRBV6-6,-,few,CASSYSRVSTEAFF,TGTGCCAGCAGTTACTCAAGGGTATCCACTGAAGCTTTCTTT
TRBJ2-1,TRBV4-1,TRBD1,few,CASSQGDSYNEQFF,TGCGCCAGCAGCCAGGGGGACAGTTACAATGAGCAGTTCTTC
TRBJ1-1,TRBV29-1,-,-,CSVPWEGRTEAFF,TGCAGCGTCCCTTGGGAGGGTCGGACTGAAGCTTTCTTT
TRBJ2-5,TRBV5-1,TRBD2,-,CASSWTSGGARETQYF,TGCGCCAGCAGCTGGACTAGCGGGGGGGCCAGAGAGACCCAGTACTTC
TRBJ2-5,TRBV6-1,TRBD1,-,CASTGTGGPETQYF,TGTGCCAGTACCGGGACAGGGGGTCCGGAGACCCAGTACTTC
TRBJ1-3,TRBV5-1,-,-,CASSFAGSGNTIYF,TGCGCCAGCAGCTTCGCGGGGTCTGGAAACACCATATATTTT
TRBJ1-5,TRBV5-6,-,-,CASSRTQSQPQHF,TGTGCCAGCAGCCGGACCCAGTCACAGCCCCAGCATTTT
TRBJ1-6,TRBV30,-,-,CAWTVSYNSPLHF,TGTGCCTGGACAGTCTCCTATAATTCACCCCTCCACTTT
TRBJ2-5,TRBV7-2,TRBD2,-,CASSRTSGGSRETQYF,TGTGCCAGCAGCCGTACTAGCGGGGGCTCGAGGGAGACCCAGTACTTC
TRBJ1-2,TRBV30,-,-,CAWSADGFFRDGYTF,TGTGCCTGGAGTGCCGACGGCTTTTTTCGTGACGGCTACACCTTC
TRBJ2-3,TRBV6-5,-,-,CASSLRRGGDTQYF,TGTGCCAGCAGTTTACGACGAGGGGGAGATACGCAGTATTTT
TRBJ1-2,TRBV5-6,TRBD1,-,CASSLKHRGPGYTF,TGTGCCAGCAGCCTAAAACACAGGGGGCCTGGCTACACCTTC
TRBJ2-5,TRBV4-2,-,-,CASSQDFGRGETQYF,TGTGCCAGCAGCCAAGATTTTGGAAGGGGAGAGACCCAGTACTTC
TRBJ2-5,TRBV7-3,TRBD2,-,CASSSLAGGGETQYF,TGTGCCAGCAGCTCCCTAGCGGGGGGCGGGGAGACCCAGTACTTC
TRBJ1-3,TRBV28,TRBD1,-,CASRGQSSGNTIYF,TGTGCCAGCAGGGGACAGAGCTCTGGAAACACCATATATTTT
TRBJ2-3,TRBV5-1,-,once,CASSLGPGTPDTQYF,TGCGCCAGCAGCTTGGGGCCGGGTACGCCAGATACGCAGTATTTT
TRBJ2-1,TRBV5-1,-,few,CASSLGSIDNEQFF,TGCGCCAGCAGCTTGGGGTCCATCGACAATGAGCAGTTCTTC
TRBJ2-3,TRBV29-1,TRBD2,-,CSVLGGAQDTQYF,TGCAGCGTTCTCGGGGGGGCACAAGATACGCAGTATTTT
TRBJ2-1,TRBV7-2,TRBD1,once,CASSTGTGEQFF,TGTGCCAGCAGCACCGGGACAGGCGAGCAGTTCTTC
TRBJ2-1,TRBV24-1,-,-,CATSDARASSYNEQFF,TGTGCCACCAGTGATGCAAGGGCGAGCTCCTACAATGAGCAGTTCTTC
TRBJ2-4,TRBV10-2,-,-,CASSPKGLAKNIQYF,TGCGCCAGCAGTCCTAAGGGCCTAGCCAAAAACATTCAGTACTTC
TRBJ2-3,TRBV6-2/TRBV6-3,-,-,CASSYPTRGSAGMENTQYF,TGTGCCAGCAGTTACCCCACCCGCGGTAGCGCGGGGATGGAGAATACGCAGTATTTT
TRBJ1-2,TRBV29-1,-,once,CSVAGTNYGYTF,TGCAGCGTTGCAGGGACTAACTATGGCTACACCTTC
TRBJ2-3,TRBV29-1,-,-,CSAQPSTDTQYF,TGCAGCGCCCAACCTTCCACAGATACGCAGTATTTT
TRBJ1-2,TRBV9,-,-,CASSPDTIYGYTF,TGTGCCAGCAGTCCAGACACGATCTATGGCTACACCTTC
TRBJ2-5,TRBV19,TRBD1,-,CASSIQQGARETQYF,TGTGCCAGTAGTATTCAACAGGGGGCACGAGAGACCCAGTACTTC
TRBJ2-2,TRBV6-5,-,-,CASSFTGRTGELFF,TGTGCCAGCAGTTTCACAGGTCGGACCGGGGAGCTGTTTTTT
TRBJ1-2,TRBV7-2,TRBD1,-,CASSLRDRGYYGYTF,TGTGCCAGCAGCTTAAGGGACAGGGGTTACTATGGCTACACCTTC
TRBJ1-2,TRBV5-1,TRBD1,-,CASRKTGTGFEVGYGYTF,TGCGCCAGCAGAAAGACCGGGACAGGGTTCGAGGTGGGCTATGGCTACACCTTC
TRBJ1-1,TRBV6-2/TRBV6-3,-,-,CASSYQGIEAFF,TGTGCCAGCAGTTACCAGGGGATTGAAGCTTTCTTT
TRBJ1-2,TRBV9,-,-,CASSAEGYGYTF,TGTGCCAGCAGCGCCGAGGGGTATGGCTACACCTTC
TRBJ2-4,TRBV12-5,TRBD1,few,CASGSGQVSNIQYF,TGTGCTAGTGGTTCGGGACAGGTATCAAACATTCAGTACTTC
TRBJ1-2,TRBV24-1,-,-,CATSDPPRDPGYTF,TGTGCCACCAGTGACCCACCGCGGGACCCTGGCTACACCTTC
TRBJ1-6,TRBV12-5,TRBD1,-,CASSGTGTRSSYNSPLHF,TGTGCTAGCTCCGGGACAGGGACGAGGAGCTCCTATAATTCACCCCTCCACTTT
TRBJ1-2,TRBV28,-,-,CASSLFRQGGSYGYTF,TGTGCCAGCAGTTTATTCAGGCAGGGAGGTTCCTATGGCTACACCTTC
TRBJ1-6,TRBV15,-,-,CATTQGLGPPLHF,TGTGCCACCACCCAGGGGCTTGGTCCACCCCTCCACTTT
TRBJ1-2,TRBV14,-,-,CASSQVAGSVGYTF,TGTGCCAGCAGCCAGGTCGCAGGGTCGGTGGGCTACACCTTC
TRBJ1-4,TRBV5-1,-,-,CASSDATNEKLFF,TGCGCCAGCTCTGATGCAACTAATGAAAAACTGTTTTTT
TRBJ2-5,TRBV14,-,-,CASSQDIRTAAPYF,TGTGCCAGCAGCCAGGATATTAGAACGGCGGCCCCGTACTTC
TRBJ2-2,TRBV19,-,few,CASSSSGHVTGELFF,TGTGCCAGTAGTTCATCAGGTCACGTAACCGGGGAGCTGTTTTTT
TRBJ2-1,TRBV7-9,-,-,CASSLRNNEQFF,TGTGCCAGCAGCTTGAGAAACAATGAGCAGTTCTTC
TRBJ1-2,TRBV19,-,-,CASSIEAPLNYGYTF,TGTGCCAGTAGTATAGAGGCTCCGCTCAACTATGGCTACACCTTC
TRBJ1-1,TRBV5-1,-,-,CASQAGHPVNTEAFF,TGCGCCAGCCAAGCGGGACATCCGGTGAACACTGAAGCTTTCTTT
TRBJ2-1,TRBV6-4,-,-,CASSDRFGSYNEQFF,TGTGCCAGCAGCGACAGGTTCGGCTCCTACAATGAGCAGTTCTTC
TRBJ2-2,TRBV6-2/TRBV6-3,TRBD2,-,CASSYSRTSREAGELFF,TGTGCCAGCAGTTACTCGAGGACTAGCCGGGAGGCCGGGGAGCTGTTTTTT